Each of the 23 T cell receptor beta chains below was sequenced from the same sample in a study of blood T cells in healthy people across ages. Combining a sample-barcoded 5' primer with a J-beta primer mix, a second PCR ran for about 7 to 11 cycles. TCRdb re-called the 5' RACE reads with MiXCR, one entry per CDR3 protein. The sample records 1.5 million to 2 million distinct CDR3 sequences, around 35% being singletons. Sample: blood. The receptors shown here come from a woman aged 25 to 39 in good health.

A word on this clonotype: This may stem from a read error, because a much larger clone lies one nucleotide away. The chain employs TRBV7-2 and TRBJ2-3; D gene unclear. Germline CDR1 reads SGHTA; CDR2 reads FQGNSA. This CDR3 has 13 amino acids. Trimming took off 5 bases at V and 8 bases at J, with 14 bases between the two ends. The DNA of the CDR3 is TGTGCCAGCAGCCAAACAGCGCAAGGTACGCAGTATTTT. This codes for CASSQTAQGTQYF.

The CDR3, as DNA: TGTGCCAGCAGCTGGGGAGGTTTAAGCGGGGGGGCGAGAAATGAGCAGTTCTTC. It yields the protein CASSWGGLSGGARNEQFF. The chain carries TRBV5-6 and TRBJ2-1; 10 nucleotides match TRBD2. CDR1 is SGHDT, CDR2 YYEEEE, per germline. This CDR3 is built from 18 residues. Unmatched junction bases numbered 16, after V lost 3 bases and J lost 7 bases.

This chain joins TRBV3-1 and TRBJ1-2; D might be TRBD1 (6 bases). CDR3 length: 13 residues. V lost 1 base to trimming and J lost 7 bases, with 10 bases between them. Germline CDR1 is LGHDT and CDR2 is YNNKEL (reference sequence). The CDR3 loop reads CASSQGPGVGYTF. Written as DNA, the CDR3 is TGTGCCAGCAGCCAAGGGCCAGGGGTTGGCTACACCTTC.

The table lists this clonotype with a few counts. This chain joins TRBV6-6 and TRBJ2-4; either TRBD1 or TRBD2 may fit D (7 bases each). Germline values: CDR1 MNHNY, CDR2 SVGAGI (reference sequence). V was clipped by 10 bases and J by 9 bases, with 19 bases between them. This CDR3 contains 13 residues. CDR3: CATRGEGVAIQYF. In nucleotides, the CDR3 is TGTGCCACCAGGGGGGAGGGCGTGGCCATTCAGTACTTC.

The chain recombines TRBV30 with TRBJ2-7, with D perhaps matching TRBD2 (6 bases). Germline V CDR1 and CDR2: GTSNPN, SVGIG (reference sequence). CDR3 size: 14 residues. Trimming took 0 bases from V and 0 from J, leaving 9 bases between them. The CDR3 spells CAWSVLEGSYEQYF. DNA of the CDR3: TGTGCCTGGAGTGTACTGGAGGGCTCCTACGAGCAGTACTTC.

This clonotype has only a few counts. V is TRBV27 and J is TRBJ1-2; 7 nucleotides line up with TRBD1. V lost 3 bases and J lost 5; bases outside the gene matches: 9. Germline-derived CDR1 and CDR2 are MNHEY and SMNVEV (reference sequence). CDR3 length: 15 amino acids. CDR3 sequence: CASSFRLDRQYGYTF. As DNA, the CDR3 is TGTGCCAGCAGTTTCCGGCTGGACAGGCAATATGGCTACACCTTC.

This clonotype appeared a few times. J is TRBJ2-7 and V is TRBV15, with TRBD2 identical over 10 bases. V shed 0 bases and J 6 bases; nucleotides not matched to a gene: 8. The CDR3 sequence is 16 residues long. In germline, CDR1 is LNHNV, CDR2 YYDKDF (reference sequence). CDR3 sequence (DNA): TGTGCCACCAGCAGAGAAGGTGGACTAGCGGCGGGCGAGCAGTACTTC. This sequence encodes CATSREGGLAAGEQYF.

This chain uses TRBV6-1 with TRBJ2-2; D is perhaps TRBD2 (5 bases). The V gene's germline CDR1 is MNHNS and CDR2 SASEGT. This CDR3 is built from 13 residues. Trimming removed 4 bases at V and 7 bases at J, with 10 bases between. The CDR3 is CASSARLYGELFF. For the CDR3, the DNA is TGTGCCAGCAGTGCAAGACTATACGGGGAGCTGTTTTTT.

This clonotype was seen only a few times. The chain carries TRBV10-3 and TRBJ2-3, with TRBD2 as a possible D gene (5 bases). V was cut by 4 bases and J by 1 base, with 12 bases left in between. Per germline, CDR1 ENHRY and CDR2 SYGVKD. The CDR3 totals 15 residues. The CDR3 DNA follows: TGTGCCATCAGTGCTTCGGCCGGGGGCACAGATACGCAGTATTTT. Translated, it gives CAISASAGGTDTQYF.

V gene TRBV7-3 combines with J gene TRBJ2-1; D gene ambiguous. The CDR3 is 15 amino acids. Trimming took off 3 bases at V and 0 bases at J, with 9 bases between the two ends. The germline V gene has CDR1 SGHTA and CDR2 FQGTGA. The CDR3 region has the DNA TGTGCCAGCAGCTTTGGGTTAAGCTCCTACAATGAGCAGTTCTTC. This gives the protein CASSFGLSSYNEQFF. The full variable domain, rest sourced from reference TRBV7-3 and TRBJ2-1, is GAGVSQTPSNKVTEKGKYVELRCDPISGHTALYWYRQSLGQGPEFLIYFQGTGAADDSGLPNDRFFAVRPEGSVSTLKIQRTERGDSAVYLCASSFGLSSYNEQFFGPGTRLTVL.

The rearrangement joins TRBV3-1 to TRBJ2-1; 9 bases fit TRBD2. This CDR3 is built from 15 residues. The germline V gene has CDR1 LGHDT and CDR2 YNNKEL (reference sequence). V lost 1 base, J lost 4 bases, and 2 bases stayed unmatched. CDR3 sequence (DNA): TGTGCCAGCAGCCAAGGTAGCGGGAGTTACAATGAGCAGTTCTTC. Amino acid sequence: CASSQGSGSYNEQFF.

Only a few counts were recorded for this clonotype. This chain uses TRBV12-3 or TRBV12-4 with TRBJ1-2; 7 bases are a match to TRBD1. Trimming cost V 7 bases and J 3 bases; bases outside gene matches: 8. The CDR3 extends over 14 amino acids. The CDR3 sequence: CASTPGQVDYGYTF. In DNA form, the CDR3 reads TGTGCCAGCACCCCCGGACAGGTCGACTATGGCTACACCTTC.

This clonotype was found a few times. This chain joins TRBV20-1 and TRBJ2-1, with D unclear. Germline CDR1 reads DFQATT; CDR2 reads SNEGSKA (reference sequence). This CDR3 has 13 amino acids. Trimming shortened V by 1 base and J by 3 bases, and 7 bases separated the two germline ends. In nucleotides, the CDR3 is TGCAGTGCTAGAGGGCCATACTACAATGAGCAGTTCTTC. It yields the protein CSARGPYYNEQFF.

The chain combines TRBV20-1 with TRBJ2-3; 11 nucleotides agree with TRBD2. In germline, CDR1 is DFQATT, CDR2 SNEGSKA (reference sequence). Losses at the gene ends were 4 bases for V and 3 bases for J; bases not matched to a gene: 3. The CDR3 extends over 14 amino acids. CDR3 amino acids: CSAKLAGVTDTQYF. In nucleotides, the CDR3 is TGCAGTGCTAAACTAGCGGGGGTAACAGATACGCAGTATTTT.

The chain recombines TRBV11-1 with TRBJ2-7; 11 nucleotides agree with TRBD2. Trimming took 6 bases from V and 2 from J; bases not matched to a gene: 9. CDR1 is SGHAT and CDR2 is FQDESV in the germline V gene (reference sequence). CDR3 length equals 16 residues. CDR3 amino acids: CASSYVLAGETYEQYF. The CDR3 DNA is TGTGCCAGCAGTTACGTACTAGCGGGAGAAACCTACGAGCAGTACTTC.

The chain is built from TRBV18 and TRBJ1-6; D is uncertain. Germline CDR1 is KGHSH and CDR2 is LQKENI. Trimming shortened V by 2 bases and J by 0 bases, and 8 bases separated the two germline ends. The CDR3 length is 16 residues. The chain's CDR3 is CASSPVDSSYNSPLHF. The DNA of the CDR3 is TGTGCCAGCTCACCAGTAGATAGCTCCTATAATTCACCCCTCCACTTT.

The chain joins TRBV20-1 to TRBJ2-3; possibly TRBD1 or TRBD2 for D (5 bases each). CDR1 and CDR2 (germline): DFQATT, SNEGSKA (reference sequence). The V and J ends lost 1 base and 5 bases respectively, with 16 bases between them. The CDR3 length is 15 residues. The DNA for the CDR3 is TGCAGTGCTAGAGGGGGGTGGGACGCTATAGATACGCAGTATTTT. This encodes CSARGGWDAIDTQYF.

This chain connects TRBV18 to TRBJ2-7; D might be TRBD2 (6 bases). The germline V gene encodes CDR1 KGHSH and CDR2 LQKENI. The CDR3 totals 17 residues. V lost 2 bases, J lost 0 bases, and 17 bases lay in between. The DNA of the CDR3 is TGTGCCAGCTCACCAACGGGTGCGGCGGGAAACTCCTACGAGCAGTACTTC. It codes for CASSPTGAAGNSYEQYF.

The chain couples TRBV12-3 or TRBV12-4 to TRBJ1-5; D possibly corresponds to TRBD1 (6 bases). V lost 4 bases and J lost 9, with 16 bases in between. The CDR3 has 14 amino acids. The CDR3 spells CASSWGGLARPQHF. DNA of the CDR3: TGTGCCAGCAGTTGGGGGGGGCTCGCTCGGCCCCAGCATTTT.

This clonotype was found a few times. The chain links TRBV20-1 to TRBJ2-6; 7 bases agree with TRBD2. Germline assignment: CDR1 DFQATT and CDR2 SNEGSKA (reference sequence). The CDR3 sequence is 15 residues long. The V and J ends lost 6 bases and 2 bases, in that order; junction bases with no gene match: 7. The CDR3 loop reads CSAAPGGTGANVLTF. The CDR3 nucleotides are TGCAGTGCCGCGCCGGGGGGAACTGGGGCCAACGTCCTGACTTTC.

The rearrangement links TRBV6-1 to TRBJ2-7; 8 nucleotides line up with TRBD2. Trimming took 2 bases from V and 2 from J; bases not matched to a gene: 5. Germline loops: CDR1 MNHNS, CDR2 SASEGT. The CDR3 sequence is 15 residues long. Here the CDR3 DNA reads TGTGCCAGCAGTGAAAGAGGACTAGCCACCTACGAGCAGTACTTC. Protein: CASSERGLATYEQYF.

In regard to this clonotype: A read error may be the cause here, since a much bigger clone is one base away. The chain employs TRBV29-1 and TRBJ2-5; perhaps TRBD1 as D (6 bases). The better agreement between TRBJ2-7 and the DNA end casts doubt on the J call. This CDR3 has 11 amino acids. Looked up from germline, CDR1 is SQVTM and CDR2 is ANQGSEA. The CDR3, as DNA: TGCAGCGTCACAGGGACCTGCGAGCAGTACTTC. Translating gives CSVTGTCEQYF.

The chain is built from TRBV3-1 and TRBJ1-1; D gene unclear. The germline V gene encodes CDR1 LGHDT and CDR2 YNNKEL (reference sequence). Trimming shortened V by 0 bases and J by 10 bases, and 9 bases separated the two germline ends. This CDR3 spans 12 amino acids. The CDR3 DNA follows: TGTGCCAGCAGCCAAGAACACCAAGGAGCTTTCTTT. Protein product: CASSQEHQGAFF.